Detailed here is one T cell receptor beta chain. The antigen is not known. This record comes from a study of cytomegalovirus exposure and HLA in healthy donors. General study results and limits: Cytomegalovirus status was reportedly diagnosed by the classifier with high sensitivity and specificity. Accurate HLA-A and HLA-B prediction from TCR beta sequences was reported for most subjects. The authors later found HLA-associated TCR beta chains more clonally expanded than equally common others.

PCR used 60 Vbeta primers and 13 Jbeta primers. Measured with immunoSEQ multiplex PCR; TCRdb has only the in-frame clones, and not every one. The repertoire holds over 100,000 clones, with 10% as singletons. The CDR3 loop spans 15 amino acids. The trim removed 1 base at V and 2 bases at J, leaving 8 bases unmatched. CDR1 is SQVTM, CDR2 ANQGSEA, per germline. The rearrangement uses TRBV29-1 and TRBJ2-7; 7 bases match TRBD1. The receptor comes from a man aged 40-50 years in good health and CMV-seropositive. The sample taken for sequencing was PBMCs. In nucleotides, the CDR3 is TGCAGCGTTGAAGGGGGTAGGGGGCAGACCTACGAGCAGTACTTC. It codes for CSVEGGRGQTYEQYF.